The following is a TCR beta chain sequence with its context. Its antigen is currently unknown. Each CDR3 protein gets one entry after TCRdb re-called the reads with MiXCR. The data contain fewer than 70,000 distinct CDR3 sequences, about 62% of them singletons. CDR3 length: 14 residues. V was clipped by 7 bases and J by 0 bases, with 14 bases between them. From germline, CDR1 is SQVTM and CDR2 ANQGSEA. The graft donor-derived T-allo10 cells reportedly recognize host alloantigens, are anergic, and suppress alloantigen-specifically. This entry is derived from a study of type 1 regulatory T cells. For the study at large: T-allo10 is a Tr1-enriched, alloantigen-specific CD4 T cell product made in vitro.

The receptor comes from a human donor in good health. Sequencing input: cultured T cells, either the whole culture or a sorted T cell fraction (not recorded which). Specified subset: Tr1-enriched cell product generated in vitro against host alloantigens. The V gene is TRBV29-1, the J gene TRBJ2-3; no reliable D call. DNA of the CDR3: TGCAGCGCCCAGAAGGTTGAAAGCACAGATACGCAGTATTTT. Amino acids: CSAQKVESTDTQYF.